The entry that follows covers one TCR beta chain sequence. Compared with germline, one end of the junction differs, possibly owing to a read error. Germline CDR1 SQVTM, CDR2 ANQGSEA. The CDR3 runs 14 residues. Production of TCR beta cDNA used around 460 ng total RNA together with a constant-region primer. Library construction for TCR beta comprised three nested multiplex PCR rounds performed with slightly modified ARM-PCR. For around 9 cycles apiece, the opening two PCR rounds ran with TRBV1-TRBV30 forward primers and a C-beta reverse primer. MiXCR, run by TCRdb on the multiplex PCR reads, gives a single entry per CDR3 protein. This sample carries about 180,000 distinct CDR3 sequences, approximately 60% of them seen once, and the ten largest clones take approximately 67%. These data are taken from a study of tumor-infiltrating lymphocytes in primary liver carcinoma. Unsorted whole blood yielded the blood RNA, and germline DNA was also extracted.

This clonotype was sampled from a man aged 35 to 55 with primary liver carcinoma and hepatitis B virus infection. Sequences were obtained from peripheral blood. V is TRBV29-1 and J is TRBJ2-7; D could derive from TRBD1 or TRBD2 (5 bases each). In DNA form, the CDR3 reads TGCAGCGTCTCTACGGGACCCCGTTTCTACAAGCAGTACTTC. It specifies CSVSTGPRFYKQYF.